The clone carrying this T cell receptor (beta chain) was counted once. With 2 bases clipped from V and 4 bases from J, the junction kept 1 base outside the gene matches. CDR1 and CDR2 from the germline V gene are SGDLS and YYNGEE. CDR3 length: 14 amino acids. The protocol was immunoSEQ multiplex PCR, while the TCRdb copy is restricted to in-frame clones and leaves out a portion. Here the sample spans over 100,000 clones, roughly four fifths being singletons. These data originate in a study of blood T cell repertoires in COVID-19. Study summary: COVID-19 samples collected from the United States, Italy and Spain covered acute and convalescent phases.

The V and J genes are TRBV9 and TRBJ1-4; 8 nucleotides align to TRBD1. Material: peripheral blood. The source is a woman of 80 years or more with active or convalescent COVID-19. This CDR3 reads CASSVGTGNEKLFF. CDR3 bases: TGTGCCAGCAGCGTGGGGACAGGTAATGAAAAACTGTTTTTT.